The rows below give T cell receptor beta chains drawn from one sample of a study of T cell changes during pregnancy in multiple sclerosis. Assay used: immunoSEQ multiplex PCR; TCRdb lists only in-frame clones, some missing. The repertoire holds about 77,000 clones, with 70% to 90% as singletons. Sequenced here: peripheral blood, sampled before pregnancy. The receptors derive from a female donor with multiple sclerosis, enrolled in a pregnancy study. The CDR3 runs from the conserved cysteine through the conserved F or W. The order of the fields is V gene, clone size, D gene, CDR3 protein. A D gene is named only where the DNA matches it firmly. The size of a clone is reported for some rows only, either as once, few or many, or as a class for expanded clones.

TRBV6-5	-	TRBD1	CASRPPTGGNEQFF
TRBV14	-	-	CASSQARVRGLNEKLFF
TRBV18	-	TRBD1	CASSPFPRGGQTSSYNSPLHF
TRBV4-3	-	TRBD1	CASSPGDRDYNEQFF
TRBV30	-	-	CAWSVGLRETQYF
TRBV11-2	-	-	CASSHDGLNQPQHF
TRBV5-1	-	TRBD1	CASSVDRARGETQYF
TRBV7-3	-	TRBD2	CASSERGGLEGADTQYF
TRBV7-8	-	-	CASSLLASAPGDTQYF
TRBV9	few	-	CASSVSRSNYGYTF
TRBV11-2	-	-	CASSLVAGTLTYEQYF
TRBV30	-	-	CAWSTPTGGRTDTQYF
TRBV7-8	-	TRBD1	CASSPSTGTGDGYTF
TRBV9	-	-	CASSVLGQGPGELFF